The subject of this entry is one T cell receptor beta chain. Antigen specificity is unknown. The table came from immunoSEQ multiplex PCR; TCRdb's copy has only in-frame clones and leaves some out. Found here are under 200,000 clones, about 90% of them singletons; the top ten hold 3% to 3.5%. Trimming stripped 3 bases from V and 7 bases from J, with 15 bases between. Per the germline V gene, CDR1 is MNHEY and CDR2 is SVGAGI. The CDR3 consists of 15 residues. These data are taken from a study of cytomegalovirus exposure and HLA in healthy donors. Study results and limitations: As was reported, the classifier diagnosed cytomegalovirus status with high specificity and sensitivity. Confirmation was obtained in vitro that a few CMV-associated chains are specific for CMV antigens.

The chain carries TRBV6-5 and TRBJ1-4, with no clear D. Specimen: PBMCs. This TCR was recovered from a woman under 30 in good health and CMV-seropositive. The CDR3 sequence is CASSYSGSRSEKLFF. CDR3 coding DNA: TGTGCCAGCAGTTATTCGGGGAGTCGGAGTGAAAAACTGTTTTTT.